This T cell receptor beta chain was sequenced in a study of CD8 T cells in Susac syndrome. Study observations and caveats: An acknowledgment was made by the study that its TCR sequencing and HLA analysis involved relatively few individuals.

Roughly 0.5 to 1 ug RNA was reverse transcribed with random hexamers. MiXCR, applied by TCRdb to the immunoSEQ multiplex PCR reads, yields one record per CDR3 protein. Of 150,000 to 200,000 distinct CDR3 sequences in the sample, roughly 95% were seen once. A word on this clonotype: The antigen remains undetermined.

The CDR3 totals 14 residues. V shed 8 bases, J shed 1 base, and the junction held 11 bases outside the gene matches. In germline, CDR1 is GTSNPN, CDR2 SVGIG (reference sequence). The sample comprised CD4+ T cells from PBMCs. J is TRBJ2-7 and V is TRBV30; 7 bases line up with TRBD1. This receptor was taken from a human donor with multiple sclerosis. The CDR3 loop reads CASSGQHLSYEQYF. CDR3 DNA: TGTGCCAGTTCGGGACAGCACCTTTCCTACGAGCAGTACTTC. The full variable domain, completed using reference TRBV30 and TRBJ2-7, is SQTIHQWPATLVQPVGSPLSLECTVEGTSNPNLYWYRQAAGRGLQLLFYSVGIGQISSEVPQNLSASRPQDRQFILSSKKLLLSDSGFYLCASSGQHLSYEQYFGPGTRLTVT.